This TCR beta chain emerged from a study of metastatic and nonmetastatic thyroid tumors. Turning to the study itself: Repertoire data that came from the blood and tumor or nodule tissue of malignant and benign thyroid patients were compared.

Study-wide results and limits: It was reported that TCR beta diversity was significantly higher in malignant thyroid tumors than benign nodules, in blood and tumor.

TCRdb redid the clone calls on the PCR reads using MiXCR. The data hold under 45,000 clones, with 35% observed a single time. Concerning this clone itself: Antigen unknown.

Every patient was untreated before thyroid surgery. Trimming at V came to 3 bases and at J to 4 bases, leaving 5 bases not matched to a gene. Germline lookup yields CDR1 LNHDA and CDR2 SQIVND (reference sequence). The CDR3 runs to 14 residues. The chain joins TRBV19 to TRBJ1-2; 7 nucleotides align to TRBD1. Sequences were obtained from tumor tissue. The clonotype originates from a female donor with papillary thyroid cancer or a benign thyroid nodule (not recorded which). Some clones in this sample may be carry-over from other donors' samples. CDR3 loop: CASSIPDRPYGYTF. The CDR3 bases are TGTGCCAGTAGTATCCCGGACAGGCCCTATGGCTACACCTTC.